This T cell receptor delta chain emerged from a study of γδ T cells in repeated Plasmodium falciparum infection. The wider study: Malian children with intense seasonal malaria exposure were compared with matched Australian children. Malaria-naive adults were infected with P. falciparum NF54 four times over roughly 600 days.

Details on this clone: Since a far larger clone is one base different, this is likely a read error. The sample contains more than one DNA sequence encoding this CDR3.

Gammadelta T cells were flow-sorted from PBMC into Vgamma9/Vdelta2+ and Vdelta2-negative populations for bulk analysis. TCRdb re-called the multiplex PCR reads through CATT. The sample records tens of thousands of delta-chain clones, over 0.9% being singletons. The CDR3 spans 19 residues. Trimming cost V 0 bases and J 0 bases, with 14 bases left between them. From germline, CDR1 is GEAIGNYY and CDR2 EKD. The material sequenced was gamma-delta T cells from blood. The genes are TRDV2 and TRDJ3, with D possibly matching TRDD3 (6 bases). Here the J gene came from matching the DNA to germline, since TCRdb omits it. The receptor's source is a pool of human donors (malaria-infected and uninfected, not separated). The CDR3 loop is CACDTVLGDASWDTRQMFF. The CDR3 nucleotides are TGTGCCTGTGACACCGTACTAGGGGATGCCTCCTGGGACACCCGACAGATGTTTTTC.